One and the same sample provided the 27 T cell receptor beta chains below, sequenced in a study of T cells in localized non-small cell lung cancer. Sequenced by immunoSEQ multiplex PCR; TCRdb stores in-frame clones only, minus some. This sample has 60,000 to 65,000 clones; around 90% occur once, and the top ten carry roughly 2%. The source was peripheral blood, collected before any cancer treatment. The source is a woman aged 40-75 years with stage I lung adenocarcinoma.

The chain joins TRBV6-5 to TRBJ1-2, with a tentative D call TRBD1 (5 bases). The CDR3 has 14 amino acids. Trimming removed 4 bases at V and 5 bases at J, with 14 bases between. CDR1 is MNHEY, CDR2 SVGAGI, per germline. This CDR3 reads CASSFYRGAYGYTF. CDR3 in DNA: TGTGCCAGCAGTTTCTATCGGGGCGCTTATGGCTACACCTTC.

This clone appeared once. The V call is TRBV7-2, the J call TRBJ1-2; D gene uncertain. Trimming cost V 8 bases and J 8 bases, with 12 bases left between them. Germline V gene lookup returns CDR1 SGHTA and CDR2 FQGNSA. The CDR3 consists of 11 residues. In nucleotides, the CDR3 is TGTGCCAGCGGGGAGGGTCGCGGCTACACCTTC. Translated, it gives CASGEGRGYTF.

The rearrangement uses TRBV19 and TRBJ2-2; 7 bases map to TRBD2. Germline V gives CDR1 LNHDA, CDR2 SQIVND (reference sequence). Unmatched junction bases numbered 11, after V lost 10 bases and J lost 6 bases. The CDR3 runs to 14 residues. DNA of the CDR3: TGTGCCACCCGAGAGCGGGGTGGGGCCGGGGAGCTGTTTTTT. This encodes CATRERGGAGELFF.

V is TRBV7-9 and J is TRBJ1-3; D not resolved. CDR3 size: 11 residues. The germline V gene has CDR1 SEHNR and CDR2 FQNEAQ (reference sequence). The V end lost 5 bases, the J end lost 11 bases, and 10 bases lay between the germline ends. CDR3 nucleotide sequence: TGTGCCAGCAGCCGAACGACACCCATATATTTT. This sequence encodes CASSRTTPIYF. Based on the CDR3 plus reference TRBV7-9 and TRBJ1-3, the full variable domain is DTGVSQNPRHKITKRGQNVTFRCDPISEHNRLYWYRQTLGQGPEFLTYFQNEAQLEKSRLLSDRFSAERPKGSFSTLEIQRTEQGDSAMYLCASSRTTPIYFGEGSWLTVV.

The chain couples TRBV4-3 to TRBJ2-7; tentatively, D is TRBD1 or TRBD2 (5 bases each). Germline CDR1 and CDR2: LGHNA and YSLEER. CDR3 length: 14 residues. V lost 4 bases and J lost 0, with 10 bases in between. CDR3 coding DNA: TGCGCCAGCAGCCCGGGAACAGGCTCCTACGAGCAGTACTTC. Translation: CASSPGTGSYEQYF.

This chain connects TRBV19 to TRBJ1-2; 9 positions match TRBD1. V gave up 6 bases and J gave up 7 bases; unmatched junction bases: 6. This CDR3 contains 13 residues. Germline lookup yields CDR1 LNHDA and CDR2 SQIVND (reference sequence). CDR3 sequence reads: CASRGQGKVGYTF. The DNA for the CDR3 is TGTGCCAGTAGGGGACAGGGAAAAGTTGGCTACACCTTC. Using reference TRBV19 and TRBJ1-2 for the parts outside the CDR3, the full variable domain is DGGITQSPKYLFRKEGQNVTLSCEQNLNHDAMYWYRQDPGQGLRLIYYSQIVNDFQKGDIAEGYSVSREKKESFPLTVTSAQKNPTAFYLCASRGQGKVGYTFGSGTRLTVV.

The rearrangement joins TRBV5-4 to TRBJ1-1; TRBD1 aligns across 9 bases. The CDR3 extends over 14 amino acids. CDR1 is SGHNT, CDR2 YYREEE, per germline (reference sequence). V was clipped by 4 bases and J by 3 bases; unmatched bases: 4. In DNA form, the CDR3 reads TGTGCCAGCAGCCTACGACAGGGGGACACTGAAGCTTTCTTT. It is translated as CASSLRQGDTEAFF.

The chain is built from TRBV7-9 and TRBJ2-2; D not resolved. In germline, CDR1 is SEHNR, CDR2 FQNEAQ (reference sequence). V dropped 1 base and J dropped 4 bases, with 4 bases sitting between them. The CDR3 covers 13 residues. CDR3 amino acids: CASSLDATGELFF. The CDR3 nucleotides are TGTGCCAGCAGCTTAGATGCCACCGGGGAGCTGTTTTTT.

V usage is TRBV18 and J usage is TRBJ2-5; D not resolved. The ends were cut back, 0 bases at V and 2 bases at J, with 7 bases in the middle. Germline CDR1 is KGHSH and CDR2 is LQKENI. The CDR3 consists of 14 residues. The CDR3 spells CASSPPTLQETQYF. The CDR3 DNA sequence: TGTGCCAGCTCACCACCAACTTTACAAGAGACCCAGTACTTC.

The rearrangement links TRBV4-3 to TRBJ1-5, with a tentative D call TRBD1 (5 bases). This CDR3 is 13 amino acids long. From germline, CDR1 is LGHNA and CDR2 YSLEER. V shed 4 bases and J shed 7 bases, with 11 bases lying between them. For the CDR3, the DNA is TGCGCCAGCAGCCTTGACAGTTTCCAGCCCCAGCATTTT. Its protein is CASSLDSFQPQHF.

This chain joins TRBV2 and TRBJ2-7; D unclear. The ends were cut back, 2 bases at V and 2 bases at J, with 16 bases in the middle. Germline-derived CDR1 and CDR2 are SNHLY and FYNNEI. The CDR3 runs to 16 residues. CDR3 region: CASSEPINGPTYEQYF. The DNA for the CDR3 is TGTGCCAGCAGTGAACCCATAAACGGCCCTACCTACGAGCAGTACTTC.

The V call is TRBV28, the J call TRBJ1-2; D is undetermined. Germline V gene lookup returns CDR1 MDHEN and CDR2 SYDVKM. The CDR3 sequence is 12 residues long. The V and J ends lost 6 bases and 4 bases respectively, with 9 bases between them. For the CDR3, the DNA is TGTGCCAGCAGCGCAGGATCCTATGGCTACACCTTC. Translated, it gives CASSAGSYGYTF.

The genes are TRBV9 and TRBJ2-5, with D unclear. The germline V gene has CDR1 SGDLS and CDR2 YYNGEE. This CDR3 contains 14 residues. V gave up 4 bases and J gave up 2 bases, with 12 bases separating them. The CDR3 DNA is TGTGCCAGCAGCCCCGTGGGGATTCAAGAGACCCAGTACTTC. Its protein is CASSPVGIQETQYF.

The chain recombines TRBV7-3 with TRBJ2-2; D may be TRBD2 (5 bases). The germline gives CDR1 SGHTA, CDR2 FQGTGA. This CDR3 contains 16 residues. Deletions cut 5 bases from V and 4 bases from J, with 17 bases between. CDR3 coding DNA: TGTGCCAGCAGCCCTCACTATTTGGGGAGCACCGGGGAGCTGTTTTTT. Protein product: CASSPHYLGSTGELFF.

The V gene is TRBV7-3, the J gene TRBJ1-1, with a tentative D call TRBD1 (5 bases). From germline, CDR1 is SGHTA and CDR2 FQGTGA. V was shortened by 5 bases and J by 5 bases, with 15 bases between the two germline ends. The CDR3 sequence is 14 residues long. This chain's CDR3 is CASSPYGGGTEAFF. The CDR3 DNA reads TGTGCCAGCAGCCCGTACGGGGGAGGTACTGAAGCTTTCTTT.

The chain has TRBV19 and TRBJ1-4; the match to TRBD1 covers 9 bases. V shed 6 bases and J 8 bases; nucleotides not matched to a gene: 4. CDR1 and CDR2 from the germline V gene are LNHDA and SQIVND (reference sequence). This CDR3 has 13 amino acids. The CDR3 spells CASRITGGEKLFF. CDR3 DNA sequence: TGTGCCAGTAGAATCACAGGGGGCGAAAAACTGTTTTTT.

This clone showed up just once. The rearrangement uses TRBV6-1 and TRBJ2-7; D not resolved. The CDR3 runs to 11 residues. Trimming removed 4 bases at V and 4 bases at J, with 5 bases between. Per germline, CDR1 MNHNS and CDR2 SASEGT. CDR3 amino acids: CASSVLYEQYF. DNA of the CDR3: TGTGCCAGCAGTGTCCTGTACGAGCAGTACTTC.

This chain joins TRBV25-1 and TRBJ1-2; D call uncertain. V lost 6 bases to trimming and J lost 3 bases, with 14 bases between them. Germline V gene data show CDR1 as MGHDK and CDR2 as SYGVNS. The CDR3 runs 14 residues. CDR3 in amino acids: CASSEHRLDYGYTF. In DNA, the CDR3 is TGTGCCAGCAGCGAACACCGACTAGACTATGGCTACACCTTC.

This clone was seen only once. The CDR3 region is CASSESQGSSGANVLTF. The CDR3 DNA is TGCGCCAGCAGTGAGTCTCAGGGAAGCTCTGGGGCCAACGTCCTGACTTTC. The genes are TRBV10-1 and TRBJ2-6, with D perhaps TRBD1 (5 bases). CDR1 and CDR2 (germline): WNHNN, SYGVQD (reference sequence). V was cut by 0 bases and J by 0 bases, with 9 bases left in between. The CDR3 contains 17 residues.

The rearrangement links TRBV2 to TRBJ2-1; 9 nucleotides match TRBD2. Trimming took 3 bases from V and 7 from J; bases not matched to a gene: 7. Germline V CDR1 and CDR2: SNHLY, FYNNEI. The CDR3 contains 15 residues. The chain's CDR3 is CASSDSSGGWNEQFF. In DNA, the CDR3 is TGTGCCAGCAGTGATAGCAGCGGGGGGTGGAATGAGCAGTTCTTC.

This rearrangement joins TRBV27 to TRBJ1-5, with D uncertain. Germline V gives CDR1 MNHEY, CDR2 SMNVEV (reference sequence). V was cut by 6 bases and J by 2 bases, with 5 bases left in between. This CDR3 contains 12 residues. DNA for the CDR3: TGTGCCAGCAGGGTTGGCAATCAGCCCCAGCATTTT. This sequence encodes CASRVGNQPQHF.

The chain couples TRBV7-3 to TRBJ2-1; 10 positions match TRBD2. The CDR3 has 16 amino acids. Germline lookup yields CDR1 SGHTA and CDR2 FQGTGA. The J segment lost 11 bases and the V segment lost 2 bases, leaving 12 bases of the junction unmatched. The CDR3 protein is CASSLGASGSKGKQFF. The DNA of the CDR3 is TGTGCCAGCAGCTTAGGAGCTAGCGGGAGCAAAGGGAAGCAGTTCTTC.

CDR3 sequence reads: CAISVGQGYADTQYF. For the CDR3, the DNA is TGTGCCATCAGTGTGGGACAGGGGTATGCAGATACGCAGTATTTT. The rearrangement uses TRBV10-3 and TRBJ2-3, with TRBD1 identical over 10 bases. Germline V gene sequence: CDR1 ENHRY, CDR2 SYGVKD. This CDR3 contains 15 residues. With 4 bases clipped from V and 4 bases from J, the junction kept 5 bases outside the gene matches.

The J gene is TRBJ1-2, the V gene TRBV5-8; the D gene is possibly TRBD1 (5 bases). Deletions cut 4 bases from V and 2 bases from J, with 12 bases between. This CDR3 is built from 14 residues. Germline V gives CDR1 SGHTS, CDR2 YDEGEE. The CDR3 DNA reads as TGTGCCAGCAGCCCGGGACGGCTCAACTATGGCTACACCTTC. Residues: CASSPGRLNYGYTF. Variable domain in full (rest from reference TRBV5-8 and TRBJ1-2): EAGVTQSPTHLIKTRGQQATLRCSPISGHTSVYWYQQALGLGLQFLLWYDEGEERNRGNFPPRFSGRQFPNYSSELNVNALELEDSALYLCASSPGRLNYGYTFGSGTRLTVV.

V usage is TRBV5-1 and J usage is TRBJ2-3; 8 bases are shared with TRBD2. Trimming cost V 3 bases and J 4 bases; bases outside gene matches: 4. The germline V gene has CDR1 SGHRS and CDR2 YFSETQ. The CDR3 contains 14 residues. Here the CDR3 reads CASSSLGGADTQYF. The CDR3 DNA reads as TGCGCCAGCAGCTCCCTCGGGGGGGCAGATACGCAGTATTTT.

The chain employs TRBV2 and TRBJ2-7; the D gene is possibly TRBD1 (6 bases). The germline CDR1 and CDR2 sequences are SNHLY and FYNNEI. The CDR3 is 15 amino acids. The V and J ends lost 7 bases and 2 bases respectively, with 18 bases between them. The CDR3 sequence: CASMRTMDSTYEQYF. In DNA form, the CDR3 reads TGTGCCAGCATGAGGACCATGGACAGTACCTACGAGCAGTACTTC.

This chain joins TRBV7-6 and TRBJ2-1, with a weak D call TRBD1 (6 bases). CDR3 length equals 17 residues. Per germline, CDR1 SGHVS and CDR2 FNYEAQ. The V end was cut by 4 bases, the J end by 0 bases, with 16 bases between. CDR3 bases: TGTGCCAGCAGCTCTCACAGGGACCTTAGCTCCTACAATGAGCAGTTCTTC. It yields the protein CASSSHRDLSSYNEQFF.